What follows is one T cell receptor beta chain and its context. This clone's antigen is unknown. The record has no base qualities; no much larger clone is one base away. In the same sample, other DNA sequences code for this CDR3. TCRbeta CDR3 regions were amplified from genomic DNA by means of the immunoSEQ Assay, a bias-controlled multiplex PCR. The authors processed their data as follows. The number of nucleated cells in each sample was estimated from the amplification of reference gene primers within the assay. To quantify the absolute abundance of each unique TCRbeta CDR3 rearrangement, sequence reads were collapsed and filtered. For each sample, productive Simpson clonality was calculated by taking the square root of Simpson's diversity index across productive rearrangements. The source is immuneACCESS, and TCRdb retained only in-frame sequences with V and J called. Part of the clones is not carried over; for the studies checked, unresolved V genes explain less than half of this, and the remainder is unexplained. The V and J calls and clone size come from that table; D and trimming were worked out from the DNA. A total of 200,000 to 250,000 clones appear in this sample, about 91% of them only once. The leading ten clones occupy approximately 14% of the sample.

This entry comes from a study of blood T cell repertoires in COVID-19 (dated by TCRdb to about 2020). A note on the overall study: Samples from collaborators originated in the United States, Italy and Spain and spanned both the acute and convalescent phases of COVID-19. The dataset comprised deeply sampled blood TCRbeta repertoires from subjects exposed to, actively infected with, or recovered from COVID-19. Where available, HLA class I and class II types were obtained from metadata supplied by the sample provider rather than from assay-based typing. The prospective study material was composed of cDNA or gDNA derived from T cells, B-cell-depleted T cells, or PBMCs. Nearly every sample came with metadata listing a de-identified subject ID, COVID-19 status, age in years and sex. A freely available public database, intended as a resource for researchers studying the immune response to SARS-CoV-2, is where the repertoires were released. Samples were obtained from the ongoing ImmuneRACE study (first 160 participants) and from 1,000 to 1,500 subjects provided by 6 global collaborators.

Enrolling through a virtual design, the prospective study's participants ranged in age from roughly 18 to 89 years and lived across approximately 25 United States geographic areas. To assign participants to cohorts, the prospective study relied on clinical history that participants themselves reported in a screening survey and a study questionnaire. Mobile phlebotomists in the prospective study collected whole blood, serum and a nasopharyngeal or oropharyngeal swab from every participant. Prospective study participants could optionally give additional blood draws and questionnaires over an approximately two-month period. Before DNA extraction, prospective study blood samples were shipped either frozen or at room temperature. The junction shows trimming of 5 bases on V and 1 base on J, and the gene matches do not reach 3 bases of it. The germline V gene provides CDR1 SGHTA and CDR2 FQGNSA. The cysteine opens and the phenylalanine closes a CDR3 of 15 amino acids. Of the read, only the CDR3 DNA is kept; its 45 bases are in frame from base 1.

The paper's findings and limits, for the study overall: The amount of clinical and demographic metadata varied by source and participant and was provided uncurated.

This chain is built from TRBV7-2 and TRBJ2-1; the central 9 bases match TRBD2. Specimen: PBMCs or T cells enriched from blood (not recorded which). This sequence originates from a woman aged 50 to 60 with acute COVID-19. The CDR3 protein: CASSLSGSSYNEQFF. The nucleotides read TGTGCCAGCAGCCTTAGCGGGAGTTCCTACAATGAGCAGTTCTTC.